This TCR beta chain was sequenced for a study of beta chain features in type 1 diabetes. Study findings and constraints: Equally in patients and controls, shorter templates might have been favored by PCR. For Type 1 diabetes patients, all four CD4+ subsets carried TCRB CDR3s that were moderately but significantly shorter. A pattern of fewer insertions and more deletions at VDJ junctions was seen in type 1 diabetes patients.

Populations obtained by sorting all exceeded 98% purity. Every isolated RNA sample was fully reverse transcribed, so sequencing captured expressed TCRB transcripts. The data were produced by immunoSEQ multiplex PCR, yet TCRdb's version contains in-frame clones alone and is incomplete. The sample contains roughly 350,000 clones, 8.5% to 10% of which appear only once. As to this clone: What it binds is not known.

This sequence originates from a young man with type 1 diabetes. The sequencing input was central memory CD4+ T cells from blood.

The DNA for the CDR3 is TGTGCCAGCATCCTACGGGGTTATAGCAATCAGCCCCAGCATTTT. Translating it yields CASILRGYSNQPQHF. The rearrangement joins TRBV6-1 to TRBJ1-5; D remains ambiguous. The V gene's germline CDR1 is MNHNS and CDR2 SASEGT. This CDR3 contains 15 residues. V lost 7 bases and J lost 0, with 13 bases in between.